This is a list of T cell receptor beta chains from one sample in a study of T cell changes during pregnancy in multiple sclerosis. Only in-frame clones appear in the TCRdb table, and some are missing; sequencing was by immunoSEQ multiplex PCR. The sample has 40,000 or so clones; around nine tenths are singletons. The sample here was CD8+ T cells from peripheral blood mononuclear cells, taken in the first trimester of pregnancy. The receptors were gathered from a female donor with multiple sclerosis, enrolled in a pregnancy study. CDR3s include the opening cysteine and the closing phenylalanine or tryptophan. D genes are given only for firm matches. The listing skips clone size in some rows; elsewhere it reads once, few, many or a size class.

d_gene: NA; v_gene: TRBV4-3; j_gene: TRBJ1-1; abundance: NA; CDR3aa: CASSQDRGVDEAFF; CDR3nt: TGCGCCAGCAGCCAAGATCGGGGTGTTGATGAAGCTTTCTTT
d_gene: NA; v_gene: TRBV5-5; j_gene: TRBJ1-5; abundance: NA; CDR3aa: CASSLALSRDYSNQPQHF; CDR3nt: TGTGCCAGCAGCTTGGCCTTGTCACGGGATTATAGCAATCAGCCCCAGCATTTT
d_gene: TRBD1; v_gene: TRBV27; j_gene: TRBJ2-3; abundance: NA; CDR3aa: CASSATGGSPDTQYF; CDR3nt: TGTGCCAGCAGTGCAACAGGGGGCTCCCCAGATACGCAGTATTTT
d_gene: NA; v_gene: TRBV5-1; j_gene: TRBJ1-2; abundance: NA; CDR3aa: CASSLAAGYHYGYTF; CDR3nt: TGCGCCAGCAGCTTGGCCGCAGGGTATCACTATGGCTACACCTTC
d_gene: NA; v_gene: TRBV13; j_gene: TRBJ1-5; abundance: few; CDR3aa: CASSRHDQPQHF; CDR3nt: TGTGCCAGCAGTCGACACGATCAGCCCCAGCATTTT
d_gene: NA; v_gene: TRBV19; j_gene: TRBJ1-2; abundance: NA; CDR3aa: CASSIETEFYGYTF; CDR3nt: TGTGCCAGTAGTATTGAGACGGAGTTCTATGGCTACACCTTC
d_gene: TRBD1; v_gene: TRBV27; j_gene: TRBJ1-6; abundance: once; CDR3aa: CASSPSSGTGDNSPLHF; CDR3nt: TGTGCCAGCAGTCCTTCATCCGGGACAGGAGACAATTCACCCCTCCACTTT
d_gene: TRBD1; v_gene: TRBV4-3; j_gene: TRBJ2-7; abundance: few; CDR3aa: CASSQETGPSYEQYF; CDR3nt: TGCGCCAGCAGCCAAGAGACAGGGCCTTCCTACGAGCAGTACTTC
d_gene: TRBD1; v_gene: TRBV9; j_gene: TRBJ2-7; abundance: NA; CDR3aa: CASSGTGNGEQYF; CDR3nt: TGTGCCAGCAGCGGGACAGGGAATGGCGAGCAGTACTTC
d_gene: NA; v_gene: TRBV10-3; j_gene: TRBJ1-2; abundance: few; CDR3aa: CALGGVGNYGYTF; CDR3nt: TGTGCCCTCGGGGGTGTGGGGAACTATGGCTACACCTTC
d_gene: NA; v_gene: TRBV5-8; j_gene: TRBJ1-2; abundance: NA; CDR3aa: CASSPPGSSYGYTF; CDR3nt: TGTGCCAGCAGCCCCCCGGGTTCTTCCTATGGCTACACCTTC
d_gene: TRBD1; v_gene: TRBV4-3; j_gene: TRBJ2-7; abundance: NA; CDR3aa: CASSQALTGGFDSYEQYF; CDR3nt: TGCGCCAGCAGCCAGGCCCTAACAGGGGGCTTCGACTCCTACGAGCAGTACTTC
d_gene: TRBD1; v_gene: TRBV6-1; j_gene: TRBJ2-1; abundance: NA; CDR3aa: CASAVGQSSYNEQFF; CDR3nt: TGTGCCAGCGCGGTGGGACAGAGCTCCTACAATGAGCAGTTCTTC
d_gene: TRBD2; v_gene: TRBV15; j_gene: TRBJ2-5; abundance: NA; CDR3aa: CATSRDTGGSETQYF; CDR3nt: TGTGCCACCAGCAGAGATACGGGGGGATCAGAGACCCAGTACTTC
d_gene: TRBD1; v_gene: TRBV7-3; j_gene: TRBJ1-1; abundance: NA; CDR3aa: CASSLTAGGGTEAFF; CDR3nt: TGTGCCAGCAGCTTAACGGCAGGGGGAGGAACTGAAGCTTTCTTT
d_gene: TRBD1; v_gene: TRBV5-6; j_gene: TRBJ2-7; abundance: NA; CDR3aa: CASSIPGQAVPSYF; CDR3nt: TGTGCCAGCAGCATACCGGGACAGGCCGTCCCATCGTACTTC
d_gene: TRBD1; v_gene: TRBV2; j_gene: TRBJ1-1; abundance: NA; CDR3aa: CASSEPQGGNTEAFF; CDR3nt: TGTGCCAGCAGTGAACCCCAGGGGGGGAACACTGAAGCTTTCTTT
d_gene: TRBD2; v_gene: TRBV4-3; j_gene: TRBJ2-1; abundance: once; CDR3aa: CASSQDPSGGVSEQFF; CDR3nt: TGCGCCAGCAGCCAAGACCCTAGCGGGGGGGTGAGTGAGCAGTTCTTC
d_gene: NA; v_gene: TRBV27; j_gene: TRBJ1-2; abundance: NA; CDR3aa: CASSLNGAGNGYTF; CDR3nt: TGTGCCAGCAGTTTAAATGGGGCAGGGAATGGCTACACCTTC
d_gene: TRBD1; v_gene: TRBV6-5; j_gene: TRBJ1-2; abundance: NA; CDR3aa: CASSFRTGSNYGYTF; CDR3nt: TGTGCCAGCAGTTTCAGGACAGGGTCTAACTATGGCTACACCTTC
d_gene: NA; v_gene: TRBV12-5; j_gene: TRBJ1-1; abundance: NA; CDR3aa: CASGLTPRGAVTEAFF; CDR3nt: TGTGCTAGTGGTTTAACCCCCCGGGGGGCAGTCACTGAAGCTTTCTTT
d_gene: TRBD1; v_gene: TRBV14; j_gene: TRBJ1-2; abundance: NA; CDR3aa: CASSPDLRGASQGYTF; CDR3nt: TGTGCCAGCAGCCCAGACCTCAGGGGGGCGAGTCAAGGCTACACCTTC
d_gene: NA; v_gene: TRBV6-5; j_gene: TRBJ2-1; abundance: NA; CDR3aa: CASTGLSYNEQFF; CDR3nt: TGTGCCAGCACTGGACTATCCTACAATGAGCAGTTCTTC
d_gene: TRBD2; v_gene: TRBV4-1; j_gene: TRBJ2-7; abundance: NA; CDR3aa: CASSRLGGGPYEQYF; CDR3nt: TGCGCCAGCAGCCGCCTCGGCGGGGGGCCCTACGAGCAGTACTTC
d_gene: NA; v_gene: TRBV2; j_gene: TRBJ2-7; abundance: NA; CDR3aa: CASSEVRSFSYEQYF; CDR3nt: TGTGCCAGCAGTGAGGTCAGGTCCTTCTCCTACGAGCAGTACTTC
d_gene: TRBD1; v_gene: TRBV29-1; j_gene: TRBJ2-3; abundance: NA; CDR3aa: CSVERQGQSTDTQYF; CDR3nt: TGCAGCGTTGAAAGGCAGGGACAGAGCACAGATACGCAGTATTTT
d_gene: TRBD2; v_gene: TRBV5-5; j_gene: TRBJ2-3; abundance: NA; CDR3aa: CASSLALAGRGPQDTQYF; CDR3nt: TGTGCCAGCAGCTTGGCCTTAGCGGGTCGGGGTCCCCAAGATACGCAGTATTTT
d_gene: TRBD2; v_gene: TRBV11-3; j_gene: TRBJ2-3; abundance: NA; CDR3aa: CASSRTSGEYFATQYF; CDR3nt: TGTGCCAGCAGCAGGACTAGCGGGGAATATTTCGCTACGCAGTATTTT
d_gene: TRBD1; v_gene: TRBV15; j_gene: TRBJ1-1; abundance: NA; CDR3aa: CATSGDRWGAEAFF; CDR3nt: TGTGCCACCAGCGGGGACAGGTGGGGTGCTGAAGCTTTCTTT
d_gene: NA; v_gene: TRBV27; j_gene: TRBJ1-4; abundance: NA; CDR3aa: CASSLYLGSGEKLFF; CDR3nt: TGTGCCAGCAGTTTATATCTGGGGTCGGGAGAAAAACTGTTTTTT
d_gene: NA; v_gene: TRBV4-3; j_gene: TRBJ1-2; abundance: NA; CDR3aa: CASSQDGGNRPPIYGYTF; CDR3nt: TGCGCCAGCAGCCAAGATGGGGGGAACAGGCCCCCGATTTATGGCTACACCTTC
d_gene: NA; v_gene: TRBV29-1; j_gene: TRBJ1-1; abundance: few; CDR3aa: CSVEDSEAFF; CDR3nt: TGCAGCGTTGAGGACAGCGAAGCTTTCTTT
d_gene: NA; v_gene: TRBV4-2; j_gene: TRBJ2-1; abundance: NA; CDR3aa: CASSQDGAGIDEQFF; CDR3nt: TGTGCCAGCAGCCAAGATGGGGCGGGGATCGATGAGCAGTTCTTC
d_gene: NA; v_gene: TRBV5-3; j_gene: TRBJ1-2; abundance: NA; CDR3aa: CARSGKIQGLYGYTF; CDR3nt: TGTGCCAGAAGCGGGAAAATACAGGGCCTCTATGGCTACACCTTC
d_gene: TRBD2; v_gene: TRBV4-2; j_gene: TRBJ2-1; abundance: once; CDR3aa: CASSQDFERGYYEQFF; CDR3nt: TGTGCCAGCAGCCAAGACTTTGAGCGGGGGTACTATGAGCAGTTCTTC
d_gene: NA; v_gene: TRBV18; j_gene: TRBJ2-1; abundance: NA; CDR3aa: CASSPRFQPLLVDEQFF; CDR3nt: TGTGCCAGCTCACCACGGTTTCAACCCTTACTCGTGGATGAGCAGTTCTTC
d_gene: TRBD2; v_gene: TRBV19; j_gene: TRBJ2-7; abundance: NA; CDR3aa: CASSIDRGGQYEQYF; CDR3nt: TGTGCCAGTAGTATAGATCGGGGGGGGCAATACGAGCAGTACTTC
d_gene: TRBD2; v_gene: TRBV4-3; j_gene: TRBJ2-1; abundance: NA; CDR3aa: CASSPGLAATDEQFF; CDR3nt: TGCGCCAGCAGCCCTGGACTAGCTGCAACCGATGAGCAGTTCTTC
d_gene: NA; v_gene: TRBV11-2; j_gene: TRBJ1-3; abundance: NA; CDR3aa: CASSLGRGPGNTIYF; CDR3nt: TGTGCCAGCAGCTTAGGCAGGGGACCTGGAAACACCATATATTTT
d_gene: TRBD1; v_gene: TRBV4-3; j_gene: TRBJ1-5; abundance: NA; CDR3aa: CASSQTGGPNQPQHF; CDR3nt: TGCGCCAGCAGCCAAACAGGGGGTCCCAATCAGCCCCAGCATTTT
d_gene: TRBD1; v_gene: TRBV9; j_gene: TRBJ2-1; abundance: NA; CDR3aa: CASSDRTGVNEQFF; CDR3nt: TGTGCCAGCAGCGACCGGACAGGGGTCAATGAGCAGTTCTTC
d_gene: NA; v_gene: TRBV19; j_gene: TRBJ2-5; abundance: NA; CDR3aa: CASSSSGQETQYF; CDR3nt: TGTGCCAGTAGTAGCTCAGGGCAAGAGACCCAGTACTTC
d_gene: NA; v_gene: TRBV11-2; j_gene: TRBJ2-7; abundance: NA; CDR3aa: CASSFFRPDFPDPAYEQYF; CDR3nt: TGTGCCAGCAGCTTCTTTCGGCCCGACTTTCCAGACCCGGCCTACGAGCAGTACTTC
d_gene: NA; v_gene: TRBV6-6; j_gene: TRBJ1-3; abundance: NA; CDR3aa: CASSYPTESGNTIYF; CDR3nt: TGTGCCAGCAGTTACCCGACGGAGTCTGGAAACACCATATATTTT
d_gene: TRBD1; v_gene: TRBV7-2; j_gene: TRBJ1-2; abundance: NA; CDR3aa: CASSPTGGYYGYTF; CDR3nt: TGTGCCAGCAGCCCGACAGGGGGCTACTATGGCTACACCTTC
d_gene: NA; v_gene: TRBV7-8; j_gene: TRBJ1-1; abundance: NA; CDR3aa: CASSLAGPGNTEAFF; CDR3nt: TGTGCCAGCAGCTTAGCGGGGCCCGGGAACACTGAAGCTTTCTTT
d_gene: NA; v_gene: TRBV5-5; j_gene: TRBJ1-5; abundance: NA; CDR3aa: CASSLSGGAGESQPQHF; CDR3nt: TGTGCCAGCAGCTTGTCCGGTGGTGCCGGGGAGTCTCAGCCCCAGCATTTT
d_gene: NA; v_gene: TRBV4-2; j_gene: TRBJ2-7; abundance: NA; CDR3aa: CASSPTGGRDEQYF; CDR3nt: TGTGCCAGCAGCCCCACCGGGGGGCGTGACGAGCAGTACTTC
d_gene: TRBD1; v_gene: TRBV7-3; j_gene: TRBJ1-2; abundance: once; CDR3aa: CASSPGTAYGYTF; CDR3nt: TGTGCCAGCAGCCCTGGGACAGCTTATGGCTACACCTTC
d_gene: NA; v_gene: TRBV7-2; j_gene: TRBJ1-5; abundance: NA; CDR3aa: CASSPLVSQFQPQHF; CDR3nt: TGTGCCAGCAGCCCCCTTGTCTCACAGTTCCAGCCCCAGCATTTT
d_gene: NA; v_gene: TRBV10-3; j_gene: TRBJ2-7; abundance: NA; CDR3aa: CAISEISGSYEQYF; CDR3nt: TGTGCCATCAGTGAGATCTCGGGTTCCTACGAGCAGTACTTC
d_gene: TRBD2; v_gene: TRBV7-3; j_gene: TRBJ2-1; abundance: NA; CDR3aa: CASSLGGGLAYNEQFF; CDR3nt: TGTGCCAGCAGCCTTGGGGGGGGTCTGGCGTACAATGAGCAGTTCTTC
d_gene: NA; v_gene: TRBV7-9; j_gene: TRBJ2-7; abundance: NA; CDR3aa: CASRSGTRYEQYF; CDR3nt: TGTGCCAGCAGGAGTGGGACACGCTACGAGCAGTACTTC